Listed here are 3 T cell receptor beta chains from one sample, sequenced in a study of blood T cell repertoires in COVID-19. Assay: immunoSEQ multiplex PCR; the TCRdb copy retains only in-frame clones and omits some. This repertoire shows 200,000 to 300,000 clones, roughly 84% found once; its top ten account for less than 2%. Input material: peripheral blood. These TCRs come from a woman in her thirties or forties who had recovered from COVID-19.

V usage is TRBV2 and J usage is TRBJ1-1; 8 bases agree with TRBD1. Germline V gene sequence: CDR1 SNHLY, CDR2 FYNNEI. The V and J ends lost 0 bases and 2 bases, in that order; junction bases with no gene match: 8. CDR3 length equals 17 residues. The CDR3 coding sequence is TGTGCCAGCAGTGAAGCGGGCAGGGGGCGAAGTAACACTGAAGCTTTCTTT. This encodes CASSEAGRGRSNTEAFF.

The chain recombines TRBV5-1 with TRBJ2-1; 7 bases are a match to TRBD2. Per the germline V gene, CDR1 is SGHRS and CDR2 is YFSETQ. The CDR3 contains 15 residues. V shed 0 bases, J shed 7 bases, and the junction held 7 bases outside the gene matches. CDR3 nucleotide sequence: TGCGCCAGCAGCTTGGTAGGGGCCGGGGGGAATGAGCAGTTCTTC. Translating gives CASSLVGAGGNEQFF. The whole variable domain, filled in from reference TRBV5-1 and TRBJ2-1, reads KAGVTQTPRYLIKTRGQQVTLSCSPISGHRSVSWYQQTPGQGLQFLFEYFSETQRNKGNFPGRFSGRQFSNSRSEMNVSTLELGDSALYLCASSLVGAGGNEQFFGPGTRLTVL.

The chain carries TRBV6-5 and TRBJ2-1, with D possibly being TRBD2 (6 bases). The CDR3 contains 13 residues. Trimming took 8 bases from V and 5 from J, leaving 13 bases between them. Germline assignment: CDR1 MNHEY and CDR2 SVGAGI. The CDR3: CASGRGGHNEQFF. The CDR3 nucleotides read TGTGCCAGCGGGCGGGGCGGCCACAATGAGCAGTTCTTC.